This T cell receptor beta chain originates from a study of blood T cell repertoires in COVID-19. Study details: Specimens from acute and convalescent COVID-19 originated in the United States, Italy and Spain.

This clone came up a few times. This CDR3 is 14 amino acids long. The ends were cut back, 1 base at V and 13 bases at J, with 20 bases in the middle. In germline, CDR1 is SGDLS, CDR2 YYNGEE. Only in-frame clones appear in the TCRdb table, and some are missing; sequencing was by immunoSEQ multiplex PCR. The sample lists about 120,000 clones, 65% to 90% occurring once. This sequence joins TRBV9 and TRBJ1-2, with D possibly being TRBD1 (5 bases). The sequenced sample consisted of peripheral blood. The sequence derives from a woman between 55 and 75 years old with acute or convalescent COVID-19. The CDR3 coding sequence is TGTGCCAGCAGCGTATACGAAAGGACATCCGCTTTCACCTTC. Residues: CASSVYERTSAFTF.